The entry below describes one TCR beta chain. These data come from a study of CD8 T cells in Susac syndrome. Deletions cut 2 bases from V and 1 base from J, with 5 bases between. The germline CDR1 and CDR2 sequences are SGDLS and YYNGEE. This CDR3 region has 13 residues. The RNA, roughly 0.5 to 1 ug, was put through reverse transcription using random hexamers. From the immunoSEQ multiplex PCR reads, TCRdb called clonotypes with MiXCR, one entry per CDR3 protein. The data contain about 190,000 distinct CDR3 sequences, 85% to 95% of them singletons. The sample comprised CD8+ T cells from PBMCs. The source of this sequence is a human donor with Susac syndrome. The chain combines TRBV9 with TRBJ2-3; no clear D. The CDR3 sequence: CASSVQRTDTQYF. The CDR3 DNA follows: TGTGCCAGCAGCGTTCAGCGCACAGATACGCAGTATTTT.